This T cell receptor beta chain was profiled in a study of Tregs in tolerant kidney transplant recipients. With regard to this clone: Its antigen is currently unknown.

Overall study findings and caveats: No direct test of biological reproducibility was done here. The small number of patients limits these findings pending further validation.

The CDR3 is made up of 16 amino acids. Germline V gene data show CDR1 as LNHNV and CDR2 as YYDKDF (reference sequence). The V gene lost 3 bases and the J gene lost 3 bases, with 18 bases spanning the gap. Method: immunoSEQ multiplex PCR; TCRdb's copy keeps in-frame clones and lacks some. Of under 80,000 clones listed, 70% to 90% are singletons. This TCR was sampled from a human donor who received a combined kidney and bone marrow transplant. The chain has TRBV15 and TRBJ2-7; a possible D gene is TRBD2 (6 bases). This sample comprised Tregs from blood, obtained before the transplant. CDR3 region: CATSRGTRGKIYEQYF. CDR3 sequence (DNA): TGTGCCACCAGCAGGGGCACCCGGGGGAAGATCTACGAGCAGTACTTC.